This T cell receptor (beta chain) derives from a study of CD8+CD57+ T cells in acquired aplastic anemia. Germline values: CDR1 DFQATT, CDR2 SNEGSKA (reference sequence). The V gene lost 3 bases and the J gene lost 8 bases, with 17 bases spanning the gap. The CDR3 is 14 residues long. According to the study, genomic DNA was the template for TCR beta VDJ and CDR3 profiling. TCRdb reanalysed the reads using MiXCR and keeps one entry per CDR3 protein. Of about 180,000 distinct CDR3 sequences listed, less than 55% are singletons. This clonotype was seen ten or more times. The chain recombines TRBV20-1 with TRBJ1-5; D might be TRBD1 (5 bases). The specimen sequenced was sorted CD4+, CD8+, or CD8+CD57+ T cells (not recorded which) from PBMCs. This sequence originates from a human donor in good health. CDR3 in amino acids: CSASPTGGEKPQHF. The CDR3 DNA reads TGCAGTGCTAGTCCTACGGGGGGGGAGAAGCCCCAGCATTTT.